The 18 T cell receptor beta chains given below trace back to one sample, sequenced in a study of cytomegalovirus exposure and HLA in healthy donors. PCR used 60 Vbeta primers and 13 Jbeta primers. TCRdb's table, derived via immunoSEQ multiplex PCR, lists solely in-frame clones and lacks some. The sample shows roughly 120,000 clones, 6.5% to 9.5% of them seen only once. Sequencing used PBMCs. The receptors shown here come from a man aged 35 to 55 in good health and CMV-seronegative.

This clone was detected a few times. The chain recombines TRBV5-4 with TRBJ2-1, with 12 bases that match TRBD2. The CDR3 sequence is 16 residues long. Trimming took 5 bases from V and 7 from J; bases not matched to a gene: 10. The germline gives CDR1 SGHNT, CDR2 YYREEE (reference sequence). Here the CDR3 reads CASRQTSGGSRNEQFF. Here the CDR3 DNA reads TGTGCCAGCAGACAGACTAGCGGGGGTTCCAGGAATGAGCAGTTCTTC. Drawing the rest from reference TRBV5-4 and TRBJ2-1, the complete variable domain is ETGVTQSPTHLIKTRGQQVTLRCSSQSGHNTVSWYQQALGQGPQFIFQYYREEENGRGNFPPRFSGLQFPNYSSELNVNALELDDSALYLCASRQTSGGSRNEQFFGPGTRLTVL.

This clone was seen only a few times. CDR3 nucleotide sequence: TGTGCCAGCAGCCAAGAGGGGACACCTCTGGAGCAGTACTTC. Protein: CASSQEGTPLEQYF. The chain couples TRBV4-2 to TRBJ2-7, with a possible D match to TRBD1 (6 bases). The CDR3 has 14 amino acids. The ends were cut back, 0 bases at V and 7 bases at J, with 13 bases in the middle. CDR1 LGHNA and CDR2 YNFKEQ come from the germline V gene.

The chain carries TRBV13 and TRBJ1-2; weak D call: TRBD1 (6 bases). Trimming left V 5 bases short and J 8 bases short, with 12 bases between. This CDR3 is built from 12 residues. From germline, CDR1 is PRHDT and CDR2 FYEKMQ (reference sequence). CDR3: CASSQDRNGYTF. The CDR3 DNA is TGTGCCAGCAGCCAGGACAGAAACGGCTACACCTTC.

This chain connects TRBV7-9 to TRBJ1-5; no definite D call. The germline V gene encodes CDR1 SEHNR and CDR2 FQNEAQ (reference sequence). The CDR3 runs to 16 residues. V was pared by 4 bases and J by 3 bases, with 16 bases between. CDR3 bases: TGTGCCAGCAGCTCCCCCCCGGTAGTCCTCAATCAGCCCCAGCATTTT. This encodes CASSSPPVVLNQPQHF.

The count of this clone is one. The CDR3 nucleotides are TGTGCCAGTAGGGAGACCAGGGGGCGTGGGGGTCAGCCCCAGCATTTT. Protein: CASRETRGRGGQPQHF. The genes are TRBV19 and TRBJ1-5; 8 nucleotides align to TRBD1. The ends lost 6 bases at V and 6 bases at J; junction bases unmatched: 13. This CDR3 has 16 amino acids. The V gene's germline CDR1 is LNHDA and CDR2 SQIVND (reference sequence).

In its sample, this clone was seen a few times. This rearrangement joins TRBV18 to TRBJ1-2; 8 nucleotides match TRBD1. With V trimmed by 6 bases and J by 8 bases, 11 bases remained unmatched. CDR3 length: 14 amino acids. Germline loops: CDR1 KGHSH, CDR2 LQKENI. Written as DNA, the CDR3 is TGTGCCAGCTCGCCTAGACAGGGGAGAGAAGGCTACACCTTC. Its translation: CASSPRQGREGYTF. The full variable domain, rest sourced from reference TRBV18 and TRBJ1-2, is NAGVMQNPRHLVRRRGQEARLRCSPMKGHSHVYWYRQLPEEGLKFMVYLQKENIIDESGMPKERFSAEFPKEGPSILRIQQVVRGDSAAYFCASSPRQGREGYTFGSGTRLTVV.

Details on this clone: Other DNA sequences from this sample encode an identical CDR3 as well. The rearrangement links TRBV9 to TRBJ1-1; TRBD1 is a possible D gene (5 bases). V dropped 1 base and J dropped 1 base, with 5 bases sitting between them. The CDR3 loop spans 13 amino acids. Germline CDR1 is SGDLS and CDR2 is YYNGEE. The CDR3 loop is CASSVQGNTEAFF. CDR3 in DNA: TGTGCCAGCAGCGTACAGGGGAACACTGAAGCTTTCTTT. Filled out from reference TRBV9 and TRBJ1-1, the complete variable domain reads DSGVTQTPKHLITATGQRVTLRCSPRSGDLSVYWYQQSLDQGLQFLIQYYNGEERAKGNILERFSAQQFPDLHSELNLSSLELGDSALYFCASSVQGNTEAFFGQGTRLTVV.

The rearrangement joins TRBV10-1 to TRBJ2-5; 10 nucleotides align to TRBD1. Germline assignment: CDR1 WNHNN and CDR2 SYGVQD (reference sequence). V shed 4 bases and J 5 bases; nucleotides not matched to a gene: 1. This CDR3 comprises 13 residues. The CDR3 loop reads CASSATGGETQYF. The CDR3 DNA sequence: TGCGCCAGCAGTGCGACAGGGGGCGAGACCCAGTACTTC.

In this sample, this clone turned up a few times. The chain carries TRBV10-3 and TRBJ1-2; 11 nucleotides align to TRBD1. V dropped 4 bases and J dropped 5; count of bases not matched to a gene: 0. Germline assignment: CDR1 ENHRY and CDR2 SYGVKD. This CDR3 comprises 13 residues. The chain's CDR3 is CAISGDRGYGYTF. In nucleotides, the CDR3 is TGTGCCATCAGTGGGGACAGGGGGTATGGCTACACCTTC.

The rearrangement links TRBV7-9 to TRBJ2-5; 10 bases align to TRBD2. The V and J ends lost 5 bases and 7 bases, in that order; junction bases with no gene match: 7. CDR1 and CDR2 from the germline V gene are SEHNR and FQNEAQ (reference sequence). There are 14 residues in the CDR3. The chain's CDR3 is CASSPGLAIGTQYF. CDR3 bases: TGTGCCAGCAGCCCGGGACTAGCGATAGGGACCCAGTACTTC.

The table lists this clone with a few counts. In DNA, the CDR3 is TGTGCCAGCAGCCAAGCCCAGTTCGGAAACACCATATATTTT. It translates to CASSQAQFGNTIYF. This chain connects TRBV4-2 to TRBJ1-3, with D hard to call. Germline V gene sequence: CDR1 LGHNA, CDR2 YNFKEQ. Trimming stripped 1 base from V and 4 bases from J, with 8 bases between. The CDR3 extends over 14 amino acids.

CDR3 amino acids: CASSLVSPNTEAFF. The CDR3 nucleotides read TGCGCCAGCAGCTTGGTTAGCCCGAACACTGAAGCTTTCTTT. The chain carries TRBV5-1 and TRBJ1-1; no reliable D call. Germline loops: CDR1 SGHRS, CDR2 YFSETQ. Trimming shortened V by 0 bases and J by 1 base, and 7 bases separated the two germline ends. This CDR3 comprises 14 residues.

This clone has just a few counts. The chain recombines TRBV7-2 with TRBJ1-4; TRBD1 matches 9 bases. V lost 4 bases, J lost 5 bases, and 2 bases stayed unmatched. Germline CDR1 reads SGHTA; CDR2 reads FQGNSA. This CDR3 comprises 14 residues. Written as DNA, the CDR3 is TGTGCCAGCAGCTCCGGGACAGGGAATGAAAAACTGTTTTTT. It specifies CASSSGTGNEKLFF.

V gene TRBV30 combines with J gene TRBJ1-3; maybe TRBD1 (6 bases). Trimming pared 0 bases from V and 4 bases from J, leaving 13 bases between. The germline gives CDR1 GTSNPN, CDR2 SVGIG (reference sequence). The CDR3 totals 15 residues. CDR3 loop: CAWSVQGGLGNTIYF. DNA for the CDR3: TGTGCCTGGAGTGTACAGGGCGGTCTCGGAAACACCATATATTTT.

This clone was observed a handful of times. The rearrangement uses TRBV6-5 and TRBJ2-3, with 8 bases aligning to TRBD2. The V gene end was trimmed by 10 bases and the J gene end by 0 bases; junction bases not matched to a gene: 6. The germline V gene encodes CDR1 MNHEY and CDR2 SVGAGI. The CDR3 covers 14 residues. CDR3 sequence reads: CATKGLVSTDTQYF. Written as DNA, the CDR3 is TGTGCCACCAAGGGACTAGTTAGCACAGATACGCAGTATTTT.

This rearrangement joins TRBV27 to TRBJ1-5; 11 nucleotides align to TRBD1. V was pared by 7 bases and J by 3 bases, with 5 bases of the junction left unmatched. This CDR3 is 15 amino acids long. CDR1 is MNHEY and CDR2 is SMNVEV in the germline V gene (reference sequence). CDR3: CASTRTGGPNQPQHF. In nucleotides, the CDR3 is TGTGCCAGCACCAGGACAGGGGGCCCCAATCAGCCCCAGCATTTT.

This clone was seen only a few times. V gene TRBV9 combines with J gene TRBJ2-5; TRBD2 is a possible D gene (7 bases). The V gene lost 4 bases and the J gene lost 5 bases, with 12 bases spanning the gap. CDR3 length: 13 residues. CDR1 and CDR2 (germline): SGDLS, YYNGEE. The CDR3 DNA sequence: TGTGCCAGCAGCACCGCGGGGGCGGAGACCCAGTACTTC. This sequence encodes CASSTAGAETQYF.

The CDR3 DNA follows: TGTGCCAGCAGCCCGCGACAGGGGGTGGGCGGCTACACCTTC. This translates into CASSPRQGVGGYTF. This chain uses TRBV5-4 with TRBJ1-2; 9 positions match TRBD1. The germline V gene encodes CDR1 SGHNT and CDR2 YYREEE (reference sequence). CDR3 size: 14 residues. V lost 4 bases and J lost 8; bases outside the gene matches: 9. Complete variable domain (other parts from reference TRBV5-4 and TRBJ1-2): ETGVTQSPTHLIKTRGQQVTLRCSSQSGHNTVSWYQQALGQGPQFIFQYYREEENGRGNFPPRFSGLQFPNYSSELNVNALELDDSALYLCASSPRQGVGGYTFGSGTRLTVV.